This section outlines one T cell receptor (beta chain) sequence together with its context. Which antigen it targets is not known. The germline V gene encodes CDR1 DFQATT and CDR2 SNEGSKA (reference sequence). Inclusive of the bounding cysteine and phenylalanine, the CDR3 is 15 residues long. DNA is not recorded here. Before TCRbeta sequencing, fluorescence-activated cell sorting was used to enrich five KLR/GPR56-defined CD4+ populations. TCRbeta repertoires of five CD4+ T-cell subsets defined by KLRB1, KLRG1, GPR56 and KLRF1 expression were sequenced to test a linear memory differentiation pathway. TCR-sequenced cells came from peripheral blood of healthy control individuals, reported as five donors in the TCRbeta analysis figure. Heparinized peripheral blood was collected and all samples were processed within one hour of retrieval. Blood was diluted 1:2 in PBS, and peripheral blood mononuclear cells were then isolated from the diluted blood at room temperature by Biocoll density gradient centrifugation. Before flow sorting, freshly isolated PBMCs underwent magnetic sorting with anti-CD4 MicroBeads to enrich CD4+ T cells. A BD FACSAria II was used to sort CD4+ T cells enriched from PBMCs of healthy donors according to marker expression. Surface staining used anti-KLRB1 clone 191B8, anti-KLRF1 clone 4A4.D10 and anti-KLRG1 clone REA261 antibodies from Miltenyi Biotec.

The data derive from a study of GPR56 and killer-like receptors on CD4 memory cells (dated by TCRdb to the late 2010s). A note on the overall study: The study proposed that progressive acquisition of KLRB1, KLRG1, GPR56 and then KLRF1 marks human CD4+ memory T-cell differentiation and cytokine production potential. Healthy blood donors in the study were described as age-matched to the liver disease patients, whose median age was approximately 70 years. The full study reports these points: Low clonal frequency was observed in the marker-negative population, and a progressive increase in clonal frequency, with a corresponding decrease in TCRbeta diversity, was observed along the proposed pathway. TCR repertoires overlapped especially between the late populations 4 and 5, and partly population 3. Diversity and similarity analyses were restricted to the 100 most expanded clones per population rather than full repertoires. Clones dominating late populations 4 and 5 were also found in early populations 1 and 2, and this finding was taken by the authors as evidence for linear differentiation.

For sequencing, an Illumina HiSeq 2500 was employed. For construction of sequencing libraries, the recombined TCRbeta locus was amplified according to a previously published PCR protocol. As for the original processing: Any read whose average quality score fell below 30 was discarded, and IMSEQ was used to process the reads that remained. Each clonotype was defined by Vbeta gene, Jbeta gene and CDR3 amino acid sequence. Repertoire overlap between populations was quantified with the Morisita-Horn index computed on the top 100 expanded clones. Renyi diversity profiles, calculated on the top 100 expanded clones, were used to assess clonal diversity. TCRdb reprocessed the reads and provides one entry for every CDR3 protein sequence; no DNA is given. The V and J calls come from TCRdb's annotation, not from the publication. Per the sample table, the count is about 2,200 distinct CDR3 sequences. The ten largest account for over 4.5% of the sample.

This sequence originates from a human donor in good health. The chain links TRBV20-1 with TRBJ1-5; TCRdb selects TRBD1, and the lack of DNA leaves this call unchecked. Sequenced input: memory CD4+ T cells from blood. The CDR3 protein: CSASKRRRAFQPQHF.